This T cell receptor beta chain was recovered during a study of blood T cell repertoires in COVID-19. Study context: The study drew acute and convalescent COVID-19 samples from the United States, Italy and Spain. In each case, the material was cDNA or gDNA derived from T cells, B-cell-depleted T cells, or PBMCs.

Original handling: Scientists estimated how many nucleated cells there were by amplifying reference gene primers. Profiled with immunoSEQ multiplex PCR; TCRdb holds only in-frame clones, not every one. V and J calls and clone size come straight from that table; D and trimming were deduced from the DNA. The sample gives fewer than 250,000 clones, over 75% of which show up once; roughly an eighth is in the top ten. V was cut by 0 bases and J by 2 bases, with 20 bases left in between. Germline V gene sequence: CDR1 SGHKS, CDR2 YYEKEE (reference sequence). The CDR3 runs to 18 residues. This clone has more than one count but fewer than ten.

V and J are TRBV5-5 and TRBJ1-2; TRBD1 might be the D (5 bases). The source material was peripheral blood. This sequence originates from a woman in her fifties or sixties with acute or convalescent COVID-19. CDR3 DNA: TGTGCCAGCAGCTTGGCCGTGGGACTCCTAGGGAAAAACTATGGCTACACCTTC. Residues: CASSLAVGLLGKNYGYTF.